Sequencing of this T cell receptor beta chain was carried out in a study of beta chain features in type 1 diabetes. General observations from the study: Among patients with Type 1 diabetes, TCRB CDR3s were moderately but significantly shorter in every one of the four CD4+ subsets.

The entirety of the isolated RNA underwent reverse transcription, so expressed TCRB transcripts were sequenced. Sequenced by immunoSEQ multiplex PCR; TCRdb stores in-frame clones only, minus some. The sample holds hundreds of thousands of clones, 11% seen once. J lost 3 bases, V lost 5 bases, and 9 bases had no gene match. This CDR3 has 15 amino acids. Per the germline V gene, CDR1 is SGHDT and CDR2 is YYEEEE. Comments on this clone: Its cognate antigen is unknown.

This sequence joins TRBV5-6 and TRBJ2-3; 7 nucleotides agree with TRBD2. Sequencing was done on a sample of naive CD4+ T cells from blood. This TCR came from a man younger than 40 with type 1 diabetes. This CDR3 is CASRLTGGGTDTQYF. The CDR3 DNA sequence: TGTGCCAGCAGGTTGACTGGGGGGGGTACAGATACGCAGTATTTT. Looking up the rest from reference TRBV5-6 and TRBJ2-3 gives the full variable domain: DAGVTQSPTHLIKTRGQQVTLRCSPKSGHDTVSWYQQALGQGPQFIFQYYEEEERQRGNFPDRFSGHQFPNYSSELNVNALLLGDSALYLCASRLTGGGTDTQYFGPGTRLTVL.